The clone carrying this T cell receptor beta chain has only a few counts. Authors' processing steps: Counts of nucleated cells, estimated from reference gene primer amplification, were obtained. The protocol was immunoSEQ multiplex PCR, while the TCRdb copy is restricted to in-frame clones and leaves out a portion. D and trimming were read from the DNA, whereas the V and J calls and clone size are those reported in that table. The repertoire holds fewer than 110,000 clones, more than 75% seen once, with 12% in the top ten. This entry is derived from a study of blood T cell repertoires in COVID-19. Study-level information: T cells, B-cell-depleted T cells, or PBMCs provided the cDNA or gDNA that served as material.

Germline CDR1 reads SGHDN; CDR2 reads FVKESK. The CDR3 is 15 amino acids. V was clipped by 0 bases and J by 8 bases, with 13 bases between them. The sample taken for sequencing was peripheral blood. This receptor was taken from a human donor in a cohort sampled during active COVID-19. This chain connects TRBV14 to TRBJ1-4; D perhaps matches TRBD1 (5 bases). CDR3 sequence reads: CASSQEGGTLEKLFF. CDR3 bases: TGTGCCAGCAGCCAAGAAGGCGGGACTCTCGAAAAACTGTTTTTT.